Detailed here is one T cell receptor (beta chain). Its antigen is as yet unknown. The data stem from a study of cytomegalovirus exposure and HLA in healthy donors. Study outcomes and limitations: Among TCR beta chains, those listed as cytomegalovirus-associated numbered 164. As confirmed in vitro, a few CMV-associated chains were specific for CMV antigens.

The repertoire was sequenced with immunoSEQ multiplex PCR; TCRdb's copy has only in-frame clones and lacks some. The data hold under 200,000 clones, with 85% to 90% observed a single time. Trimming took 5 bases from V and 4 from J, leaving 15 bases between them. Germline CDR1 SEHNR, CDR2 FQNEAQ (reference sequence). The CDR3 is 14 amino acids. The donors were members of the validation cohort comprising over 90 subjects, separate from the roughly 680-subject first cohort. Specimen: PBMCs. This receptor was taken from a woman aged 18 to 35 in good health and CMV-seropositive. The chain recombines TRBV7-9 with TRBJ2-7; D unresolved. The CDR3 DNA reads as TGTGCCAGCAGCCCTGACTTTAAGATGTACGAGCAGTACTTC. Protein product: CASSPDFKMYEQYF.